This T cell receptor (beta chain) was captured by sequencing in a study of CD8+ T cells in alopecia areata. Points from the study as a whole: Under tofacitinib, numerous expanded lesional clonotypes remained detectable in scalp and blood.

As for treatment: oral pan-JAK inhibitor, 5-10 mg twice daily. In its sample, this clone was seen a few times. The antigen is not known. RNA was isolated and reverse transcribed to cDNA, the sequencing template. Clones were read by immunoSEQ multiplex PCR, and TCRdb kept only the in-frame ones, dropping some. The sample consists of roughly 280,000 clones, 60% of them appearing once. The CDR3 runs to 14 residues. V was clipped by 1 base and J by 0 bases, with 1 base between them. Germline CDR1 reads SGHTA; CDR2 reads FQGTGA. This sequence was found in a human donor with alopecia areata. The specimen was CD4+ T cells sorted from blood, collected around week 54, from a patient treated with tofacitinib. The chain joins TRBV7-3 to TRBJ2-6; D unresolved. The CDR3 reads CASSLISGANVLTF. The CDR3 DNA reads TGTGCCAGCAGCTTAATCTCTGGGGCCAACGTCCTGACTTTC. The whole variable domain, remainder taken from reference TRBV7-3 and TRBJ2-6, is GAGVSQTPSNKVTEKGKYVELRCDPISGHTALYWYRQSLGQGPEFLIYFQGTGAADDSGLPNDRFFAVRPEGSVSTLKIQRTERGDSAVYLCASSLISGANVLTFGAGSRLTVL.